A single T cell receptor (beta chain) is shown here with its context. The sample originates from a study of blood T cell repertoires in COVID-19. The wider study: Italy, Spain and the United States were the sources of the convalescent and acute COVID-19 samples. T cells, B-cell-depleted T cells, or PBMCs provided the cDNA or gDNA that served as material.

Authors' processing steps: Reference gene primer amplification gave estimated nucleated cell counts. Method: immunoSEQ multiplex PCR; TCRdb's copy keeps in-frame clones and lacks some. V and J calls and clone size follow that table, whereas D and trimming were derived from the DNA. The sample records some 110,000 clones, about 85% being singletons. The J segment lost 3 bases and the V segment lost 5 bases, leaving 7 bases of the junction unmatched. Looked up from germline, CDR1 is SGHTA and CDR2 is FQGNSA. The CDR3 contains 16 residues. This TCR derives from a man aged 35 to 55 with acute or convalescent COVID-19. The V and J genes are TRBV7-2 and TRBJ2-2; 9 bases match TRBD2. The sequencing input was peripheral blood. CDR3 protein: CASSPSSGGYTGELFF. Written as DNA, the CDR3 is TGTGCCAGCAGCCCGAGTAGCGGGGGCTACACCGGGGAGCTGTTTTTT.